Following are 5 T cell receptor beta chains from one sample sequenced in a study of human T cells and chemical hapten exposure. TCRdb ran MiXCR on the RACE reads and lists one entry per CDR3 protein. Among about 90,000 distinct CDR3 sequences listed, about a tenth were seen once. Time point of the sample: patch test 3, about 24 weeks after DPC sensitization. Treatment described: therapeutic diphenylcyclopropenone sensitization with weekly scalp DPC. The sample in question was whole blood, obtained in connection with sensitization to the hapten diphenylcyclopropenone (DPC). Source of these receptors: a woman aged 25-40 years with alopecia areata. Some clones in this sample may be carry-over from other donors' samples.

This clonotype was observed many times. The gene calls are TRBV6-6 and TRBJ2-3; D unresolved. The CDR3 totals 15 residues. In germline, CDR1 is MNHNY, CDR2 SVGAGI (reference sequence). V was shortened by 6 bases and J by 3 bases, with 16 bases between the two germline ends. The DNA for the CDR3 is TGTGCCAGCAGCATAAGACAAGTACCTACAGATACGCAGTATTTT. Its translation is CASSIRQVPTDTQYF.

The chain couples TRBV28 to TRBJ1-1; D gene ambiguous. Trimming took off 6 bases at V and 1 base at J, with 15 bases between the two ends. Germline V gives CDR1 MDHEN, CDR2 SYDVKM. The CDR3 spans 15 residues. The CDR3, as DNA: TGTGCCAGCAGAGTTTCTGGAAGGGCGAACACTGAAGCTTTCTTT. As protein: CASRVSGRANTEAFF. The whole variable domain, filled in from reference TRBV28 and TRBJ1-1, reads DVKVTQSSRYLVKRTGEKVFLECVQDMDHENMFWYRQDPGLGLRLIYFSYDVKMKEKGDIPEGYSVSREKKERFSLILESASTNQTSMYLCASRVSGRANTEAFFGQGTRLTVV.

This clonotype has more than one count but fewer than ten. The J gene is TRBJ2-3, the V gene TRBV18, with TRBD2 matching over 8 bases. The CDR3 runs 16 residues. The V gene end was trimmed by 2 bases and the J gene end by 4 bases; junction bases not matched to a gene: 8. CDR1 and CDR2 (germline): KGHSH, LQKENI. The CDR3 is CASSPASAGVADTQYF. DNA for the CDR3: TGTGCCAGCTCACCAGCCTCAGCGGGGGTAGCAGATACGCAGTATTTT.

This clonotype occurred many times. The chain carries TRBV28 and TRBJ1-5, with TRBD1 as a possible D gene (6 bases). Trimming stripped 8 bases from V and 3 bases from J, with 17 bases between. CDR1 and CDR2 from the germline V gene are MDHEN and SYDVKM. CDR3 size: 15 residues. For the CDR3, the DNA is TGTGCCAGCTCTTACGGAGGGGGGAACAATCAGCCCCAGCATTTT. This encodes CASSYGGGNNQPQHF.

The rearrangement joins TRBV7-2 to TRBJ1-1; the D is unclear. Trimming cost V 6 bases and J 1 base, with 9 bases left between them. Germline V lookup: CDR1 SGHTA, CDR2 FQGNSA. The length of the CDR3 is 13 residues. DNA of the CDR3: TGTGCCAGCAGTGCCTTGTGGAACACTGAAGCTTTCTTT. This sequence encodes CASSALWNTEAFF.